A selection of T cell receptor beta chains follows, all from one sample in a study of blood T cell repertoires in COVID-19. Profiled with immunoSEQ multiplex PCR; TCRdb holds only in-frame clones, not every one. The table records just under 35,000 clones, roughly 86% of them present only once. The specimen sequenced was peripheral blood. These receptor sequences come from a human donor in a cohort sampled during active COVID-19. Each CDR3 is given without its conserved first and last residue. The D gene is left open where the match is weak.

d_gene	v_gene	j_gene	CDR3aa
NA	TRBV24-1	TRBJ2-3	ATSDKIGVGTDTQY
TRBD1	TRBV7-8	TRBJ2-7	ASSPRGSGAYEQY
NA	TRBV27	TRBJ2-6	ASSWTGANVLT
TRBD1	TRBV19	TRBJ1-2	ATRTGGNYGYT
NA	TRBV5-1	TRBJ2-7	ASSVRTTLPGEQY
TRBD1	TRBV24-1	TRBJ1-1	ATSDTTGGDTEAF
TRBD1	TRBV6-6	TRBJ1-2	ASNHGSSGQGRSYT
TRBD1	TRBV5-1	TRBJ1-1	ASSASRTGANTEAF
TRBD2	TRBV9	TRBJ2-2	ASSRIGGSGVTGELF
NA	TRBV28	TRBJ2-1	ASSPGDRYNEQF
TRBD1	TRBV29-1	TRBJ1-5	SAGQGGNQPQH
NA	TRBV7-9	TRBJ2-7	ASSADSPQY
TRBD1	TRBV3-1/TRBV3-2	TRBJ1-2	ASTGQGNFANYGYT
NA	TRBV7-8	TRBJ2-1	ASSFQPGQRRVDEQF
NA	TRBV27	TRBJ2-7	ASSSIRSYEQY
NA	TRBV11-1	TRBJ1-1	ASSFQNTEAF
TRBD1	TRBV18	TRBJ1-4	ASSQTGGARNEKLF
NA	TRBV5-5	TRBJ1-6	ASSVGGGSYNSPLH
TRBD1	TRBV7-2	TRBJ2-7	ASSHDRAYEQY
NA	TRBV6-2/TRBV6-3	TRBJ2-7	ASTPRASSYEQY
NA	TRBV25-1	TRBJ2-7	ASSGLGARGYEQY
NA	TRBV6-5	TRBJ2-5	ASSYSGVWGETQY
NA	TRBV3-1/TRBV3-2	TRBJ2-2	ASSHAKNTGELF
NA	TRBV4-3	TRBJ1-1	ASSQGRVNTEAF
NA	TRBV6-2/TRBV6-3	TRBJ1-4	ASSSAAGTQSEKLF
TRBD1	TRBV7-2	TRBJ1-5	ASSSHRGPQH
NA	TRBV9	TRBJ1-2	ASSADTYGYT
NA	TRBV5-8	TRBJ2-3	ASSLVRNTQY
TRBD2	TRBV14	TRBJ2-7	ASSQDRLASEQY
NA	TRBV11-2	TRBJ2-7	ASNSGGPYEQY
NA	TRBV7-8	TRBJ1-5	ASSPQGNQPQH
NA	TRBV27	TRBJ1-5	ASGFIPRGGRGPQPQH
TRBD2	TRBV7-8	TRBJ2-1	ASSFSSGGSSYNEQF
TRBD1	TRBV7-9	TRBJ1-2	ASIMDREGYT
NA	TRBV9	TRBJ2-5	ASSESGSGETQY
TRBD1	TRBV5-1	TRBJ1-2	ASSSQTGVNYGYT
NA	TRBV5-1	TRBJ1-4	ASSLGPVGAFSNNEKLF
TRBD1	TRBV19	TRBJ1-6	ASRDRGISSPLH
NA	TRBV4-1	TRBJ1-2	ASSQERSYGYT
NA	TRBV7-9	TRBJ1-2	ASNEVDSRLGYT
TRBD2	TRBV4-1	TRBJ2-2	ASSQIAGDPSGELF
NA	TRBV6-5	TRBJ1-3	ASSYSQGPGNTIY
NA	TRBV5-1	TRBJ2-7	ASSLGGEVGDEQY
NA	TRBV7-9	TRBJ1-4	ASSVAGTNEKLF
NA	TRBV19	TRBJ1-1	ASSISGKWGTEAF
NA	TRBV5-1	TRBJ2-5	ASSLAETQY
NA	TRBV29-1	TRBJ2-1	SVEKWAGYNEQF